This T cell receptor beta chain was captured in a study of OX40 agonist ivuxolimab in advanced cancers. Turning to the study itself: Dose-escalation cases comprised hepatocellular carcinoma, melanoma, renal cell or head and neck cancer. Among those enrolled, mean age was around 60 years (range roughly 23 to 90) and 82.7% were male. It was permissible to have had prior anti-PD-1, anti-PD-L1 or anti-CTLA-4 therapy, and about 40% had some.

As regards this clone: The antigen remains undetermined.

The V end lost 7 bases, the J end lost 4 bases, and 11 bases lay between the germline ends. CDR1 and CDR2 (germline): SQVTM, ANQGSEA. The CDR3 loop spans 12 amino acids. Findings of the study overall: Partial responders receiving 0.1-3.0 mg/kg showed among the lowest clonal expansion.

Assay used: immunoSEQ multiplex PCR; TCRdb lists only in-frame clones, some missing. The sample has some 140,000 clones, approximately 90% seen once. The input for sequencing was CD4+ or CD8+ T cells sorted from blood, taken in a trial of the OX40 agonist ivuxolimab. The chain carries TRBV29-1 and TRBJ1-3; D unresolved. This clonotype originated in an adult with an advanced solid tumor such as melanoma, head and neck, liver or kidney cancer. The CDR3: CSATTPGNTIYF. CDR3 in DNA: TGCAGCGCCACTACTCCCGGAAACACCATATATTTT.